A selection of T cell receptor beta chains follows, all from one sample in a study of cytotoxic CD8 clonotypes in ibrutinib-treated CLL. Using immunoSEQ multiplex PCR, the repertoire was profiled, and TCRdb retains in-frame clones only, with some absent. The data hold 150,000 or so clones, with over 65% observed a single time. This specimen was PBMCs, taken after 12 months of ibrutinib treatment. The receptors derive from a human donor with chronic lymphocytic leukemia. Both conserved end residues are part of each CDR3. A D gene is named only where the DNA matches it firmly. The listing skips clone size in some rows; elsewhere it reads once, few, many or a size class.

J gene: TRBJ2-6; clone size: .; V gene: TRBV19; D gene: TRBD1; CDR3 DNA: TGTGCCAGTAGTAGGAGAGCCGGGACAGGGGTCGGGGCCAACGTCCTGACTTTC; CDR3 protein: CASSRRAGTGVGANVLTF
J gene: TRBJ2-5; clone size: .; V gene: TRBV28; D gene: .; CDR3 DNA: TGTGCCAGCAGTCCTCAGGGGGGTATCGGAGAGACCCAGTACTTC; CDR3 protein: CASSPQGGIGETQYF
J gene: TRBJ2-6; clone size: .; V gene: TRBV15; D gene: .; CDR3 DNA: TGTGCCACCAGCAGAGATAGGACTGGGGCCAACGTCCTGACTTTC; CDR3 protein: CATSRDRTGANVLTF
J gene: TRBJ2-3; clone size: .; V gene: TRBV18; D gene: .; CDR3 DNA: TGTGCCAGCTCACCCCCAACGTTAGATACGCAGTATTTT; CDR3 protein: CASSPPTLDTQYF
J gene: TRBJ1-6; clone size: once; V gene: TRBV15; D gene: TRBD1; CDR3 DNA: TGTGCCACCACGGAGGACAGGGGGAGGTCACCCCTCCACTTT; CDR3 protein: CATTEDRGRSPLHF
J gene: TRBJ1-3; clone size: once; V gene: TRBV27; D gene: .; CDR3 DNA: TGTGCCAGCAGTTACGGGGGGCCTGGAAACACCATATATTTT; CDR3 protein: CASSYGGPGNTIYF
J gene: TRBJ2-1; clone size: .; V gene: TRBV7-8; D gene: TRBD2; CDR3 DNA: TGTGCCAGCAGCTCCCGAAACGTACTAGCGGGCCGGCTGGAGTCCTACAATGAGCAGTTCTTC; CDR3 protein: CASSSRNVLAGRLESYNEQFF
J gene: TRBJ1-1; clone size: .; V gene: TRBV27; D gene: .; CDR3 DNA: TGTGCCAGCAGTTCCAGGACATCTTCGGAGTATGAAGCTTTCTTT; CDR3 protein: CASSSRTSSEYEAFF
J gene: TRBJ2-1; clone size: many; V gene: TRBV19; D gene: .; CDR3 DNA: TGTGCCAGTAGTACGATCACCCAGGGTTACAATGAGCAGTTCTTC; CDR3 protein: CASSTITQGYNEQFF
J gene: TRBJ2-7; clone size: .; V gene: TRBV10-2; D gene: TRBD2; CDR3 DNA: TGCGCCAGCAGTGAGTCCGCGAGCGGGGGTGCCGGTCGCTACGAGCAGTACTTC; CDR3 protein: CASSESASGGAGRYEQYF
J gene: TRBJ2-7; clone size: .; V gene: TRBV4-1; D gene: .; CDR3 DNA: TGCGCCAGCAGCCAAAGGGGTAGTTTGGCCTACGAGCAGTACTTC; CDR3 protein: CASSQRGSLAYEQYF
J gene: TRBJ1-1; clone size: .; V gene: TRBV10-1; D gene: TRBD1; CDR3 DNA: TGCGCCAGCAGTGGGGAGGGACAGGGGAACACTGAAGCTTTCTTT; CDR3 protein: CASSGEGQGNTEAFF
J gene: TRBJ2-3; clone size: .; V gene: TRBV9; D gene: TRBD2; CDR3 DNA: TGTGCCAGCAGCGGGAGACTAGCGGGAGTATTAGATACGCAGTATTTT; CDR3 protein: CASSGRLAGVLDTQYF
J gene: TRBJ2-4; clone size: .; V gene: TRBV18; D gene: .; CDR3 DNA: TGTGCCAGCTCAATTCAGGGAACCAAAAACATTCAGTACTTC; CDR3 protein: CASSIQGTKNIQYF
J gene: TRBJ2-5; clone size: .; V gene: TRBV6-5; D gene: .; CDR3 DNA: TGTGCCAGCAGGTCTACCGGGAGACCAGAGACCCAGTACTTC; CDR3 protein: CASRSTGRPETQYF
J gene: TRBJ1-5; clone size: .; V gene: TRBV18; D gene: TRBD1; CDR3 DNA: TGTGCCAGCTCACCGGGACAGAATCAGCCCCAGCATTTT; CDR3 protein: CASSPGQNQPQHF
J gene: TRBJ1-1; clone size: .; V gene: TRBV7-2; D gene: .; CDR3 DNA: TGTGCCAGCAGCCTCAATACCGGGACAAGGCACACTGAAGCTTTCTTT; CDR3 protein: CASSLNTGTRHTEAFF
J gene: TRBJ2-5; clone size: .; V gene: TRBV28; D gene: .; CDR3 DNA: TGTGCCAGCAGTTTTGAGGGGCCCCGGCCCGGCGAGACCCAGTACTTC; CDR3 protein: CASSFEGPRPGETQYF
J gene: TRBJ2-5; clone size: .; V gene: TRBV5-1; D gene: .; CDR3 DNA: TGCGCCAGCAGCTTGGGCGCCCCCCAAGAGACCCAGTACTTC; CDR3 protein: CASSLGAPQETQYF
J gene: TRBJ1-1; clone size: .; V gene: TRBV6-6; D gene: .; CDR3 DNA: TGTGCCAGCAGTTCCCCCGGGGGAGCTGAAGCTTTCTTT; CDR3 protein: CASSSPGGAEAFF
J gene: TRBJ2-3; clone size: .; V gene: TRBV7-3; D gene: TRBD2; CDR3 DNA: TGTGCCAGCAGCTTACGGCCTAGCGGGAGCCCAGATACGCAGTATTTT; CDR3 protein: CASSLRPSGSPDTQYF
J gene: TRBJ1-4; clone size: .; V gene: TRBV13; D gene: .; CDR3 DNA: TGTGCCAGCACCCCTGGGAGGGTAAGTGAAAAACTGTTTTTT; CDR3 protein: CASTPGRVSEKLFF
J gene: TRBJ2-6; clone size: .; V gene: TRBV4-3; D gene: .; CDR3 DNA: TGCGCCAGCAGCCAAGATAGGGGAGCGCGGGCCTCTGGGGCCAACGTCCTGACTTTC; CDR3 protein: CASSQDRGARASGANVLTF
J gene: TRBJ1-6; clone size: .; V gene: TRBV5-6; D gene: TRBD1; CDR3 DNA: TGTGCCAGCAGCTTAAATGGACAGGGAGATTCACCCCTCCACTTT; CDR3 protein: CASSLNGQGDSPLHF
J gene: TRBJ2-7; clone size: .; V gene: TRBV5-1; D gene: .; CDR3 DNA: TGCGCCAGCAGCTTGCTGGGACGCACTAACTACGAGCAGTACTTC; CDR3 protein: CASSLLGRTNYEQYF
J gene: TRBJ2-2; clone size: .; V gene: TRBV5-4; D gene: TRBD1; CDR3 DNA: TGTGCCAGCAGCCTGCAGACAGGGGTAACCGGGGAGCTGTTTTTT; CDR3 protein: CASSLQTGVTGELFF
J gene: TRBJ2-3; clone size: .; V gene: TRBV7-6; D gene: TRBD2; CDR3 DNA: TGTGCCAGCAGCCTAGCGGGGGGGCTCCCTCAGACGACGCAGTATTTT; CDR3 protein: CASSLAGGLPQTTQYF
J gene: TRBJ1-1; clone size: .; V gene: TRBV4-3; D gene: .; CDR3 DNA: TGCGCCAGCAGCCAGGCCGGGTATGGGACTGAAGCTTTCTTT; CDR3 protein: CASSQAGYGTEAFF
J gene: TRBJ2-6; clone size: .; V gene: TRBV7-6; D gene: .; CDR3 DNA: TGTGCCAGCAGCAACCGCTCTGGGGCCAACGTCCTGACTTTC; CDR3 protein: CASSNRSGANVLTF
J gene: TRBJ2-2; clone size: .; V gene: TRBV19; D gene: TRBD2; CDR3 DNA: TGTGCCAGTAGTCCTCGGGAGGCCGGGGAGCTGTTTTTT; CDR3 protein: CASSPREAGELFF
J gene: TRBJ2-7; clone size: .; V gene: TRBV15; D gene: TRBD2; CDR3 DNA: TGTGCCACCAGCAGAGAAGCGGGAGGGCCCTACGAGCAGTACTTC; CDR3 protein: CATSREAGGPYEQYF
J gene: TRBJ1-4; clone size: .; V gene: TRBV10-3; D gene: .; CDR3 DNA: TGTGCCATCAGCGCTACAATTTACGGACGCTCCACTGGGGAAAAACTGTTTTTT; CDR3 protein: CAISATIYGRSTGEKLFF
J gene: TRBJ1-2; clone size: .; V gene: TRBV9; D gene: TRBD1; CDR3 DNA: TGTGCCAGCAGCGCACAAGGGGGAACAGGGGGCTATGGCTACACCTTC; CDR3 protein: CASSAQGGTGGYGYTF
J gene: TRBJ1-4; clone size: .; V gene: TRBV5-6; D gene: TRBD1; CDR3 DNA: TGTGCCAGCAGATCCGACAGGGGGAAGGATGAAAAACTGTTTTTT; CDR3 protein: CASRSDRGKDEKLFF
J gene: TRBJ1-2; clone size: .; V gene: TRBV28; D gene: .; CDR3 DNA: TGTGCCAGCAGTCCCCCACAGTCCTCGGGGGGCTACACCTTC; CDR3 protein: CASSPPQSSGGYTF
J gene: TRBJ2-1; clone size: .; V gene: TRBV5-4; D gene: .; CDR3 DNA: TGTGCCAGCAGCTTTAACCGGCCCTACAATGAGCAGTTCTTC; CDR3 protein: CASSFNRPYNEQFF
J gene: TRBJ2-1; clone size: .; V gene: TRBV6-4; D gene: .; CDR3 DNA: TGTGCCAGCAGTGACGCCGAATTGGGGGAGCAGTTCTTC; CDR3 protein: CASSDAELGEQFF
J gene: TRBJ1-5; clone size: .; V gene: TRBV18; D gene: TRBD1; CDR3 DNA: TGTGCCAGCTCACCACAGACAGGGAGGATGGGCAATCAGCCCCAGCATTTT; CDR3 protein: CASSPQTGRMGNQPQHF
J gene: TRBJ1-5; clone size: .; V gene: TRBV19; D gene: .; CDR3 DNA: TGTGCCAGTAGTATAACCGGGGGTGGAGGTCAGCCCCAGCATTTT; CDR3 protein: CASSITGGGGQPQHF
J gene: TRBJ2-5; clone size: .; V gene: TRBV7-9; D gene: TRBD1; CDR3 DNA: TGTGCCAGCAGCTTAGCAGGGGGCGGGGAGACCCAGTACTTC; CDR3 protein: CASSLAGGGETQYF
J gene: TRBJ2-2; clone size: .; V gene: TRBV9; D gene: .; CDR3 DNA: TGTGCCAGCAGCCCCGTGGGCAGGGGATCCACCGGGGAGCTGTTTTTT; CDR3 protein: CASSPVGRGSTGELFF
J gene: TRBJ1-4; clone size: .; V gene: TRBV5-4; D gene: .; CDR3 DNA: TGTGCCAGCAGCCAACAAGGATCTACTAATGAAAAACTGTTTTTT; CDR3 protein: CASSQQGSTNEKLFF
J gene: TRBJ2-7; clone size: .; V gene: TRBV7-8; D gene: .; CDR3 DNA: TGTGCCAGCAGCTTTTTAAGTAGTGAGCAGTACTTC; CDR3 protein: CASSFLSSEQYF
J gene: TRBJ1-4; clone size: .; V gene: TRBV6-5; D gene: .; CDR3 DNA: TGTGCCAGCAGTCACGACAGTTCTAATGAAAAACTGTTTTTT; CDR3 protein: CASSHDSSNEKLFF
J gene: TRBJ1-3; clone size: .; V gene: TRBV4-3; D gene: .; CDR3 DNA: TGCGCCAGCAGCCAAGATAAAACCTTCTCTGGAAACACCATATATTTT; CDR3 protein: CASSQDKTFSGNTIYF
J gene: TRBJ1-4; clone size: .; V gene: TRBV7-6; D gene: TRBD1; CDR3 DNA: TGTGCCAGCAGCTATCGTAGAAAGGACCGGGACAGGGGGGTTGGTGGTCGTTTTTTT; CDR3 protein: CASSYRRKDRDRGVGGRFF
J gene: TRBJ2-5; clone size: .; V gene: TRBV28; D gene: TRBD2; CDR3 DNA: TGTGCCAGCAGTTCCCAGCGGGAGCGGGGAGAGACCCAGTACTTC; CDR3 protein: CASSSQRERGETQYF